The next 10 T cell receptor beta chains were all read from a single sample in a study of T cell responses to AZD1222 COVID-19 vaccine. Generated by immunoSEQ multiplex PCR, the TCRdb table keeps only in-frame clones and is missing some. The sample lists 85,000 to 130,000 clones; approximately 88% were seen once. The sequencing used peripheral blood, collected on day 0 of AZD1222 vaccination. These receptors all come from an adult in good health.

The chain carries TRBV7-8 and TRBJ2-6, with D hard to call. The CDR3 spans 16 residues. CDR1 is SGHVS, CDR2 FQNEAQ, per germline. Trimming pared 3 bases from V and 0 bases from J, leaving 9 bases between. The CDR3 spells CASSFYRLSGANVLTF. The CDR3 nucleotides are TGTGCCAGCAGCTTCTATAGGCTCTCTGGGGCCAACGTCCTGACTTTC.

The rearrangement links TRBV2 to TRBJ2-7; TRBD1 matches at 7 bases. The trim removed 9 bases at V and 0 bases at J, leaving 11 bases unmatched. Per germline, CDR1 SNHLY and CDR2 FYNNEI. This CDR3 contains 15 residues. CDR3 sequence: CASNTGAVSSYEQYF. The CDR3, as DNA: TGTGCCAGTAATACAGGGGCCGTGAGCTCCTACGAGCAGTACTTC.

The chain couples TRBV7-8 to TRBJ1-6, with no clear D. CDR1 is SGHVS, CDR2 FQNEAQ, per germline. Between the trimmed V and J ends, which lost 1 base and 13 bases, there was a span of 11 bases. This CDR3 region has 13 residues. The CDR3 loop is CASSLDDLSPLHF. The DNA of the CDR3 is TGTGCCAGCAGCTTAGACGACTTATCCCCCCTCCACTTT. Supplemented by reference TRBV7-8 and TRBJ1-6, the full variable domain reads GAGVSQSPRYKVAKRGQDVALRCDPISGHVSLFWYQQALGQGPEFLTYFQNEAQLDKSGLPSDRFFAERPEGSVSTLKIQRTQQEDSAVYLCASSLDDLSPLHFGNGTRLTVT.

The chain joins TRBV28 to TRBJ1-2, with D tentatively TRBD1 (6 bases). Per germline, CDR1 MDHEN and CDR2 SYDVKM. This CDR3 contains 15 residues. Between the trimmed V and J ends, which lost 1 base and 4 bases, there was a span of 13 bases. CDR3 sequence reads: CASSLFGRQVYGYTF. CDR3 DNA: TGTGCCAGCAGTTTATTTGGGAGACAGGTCTATGGCTACACCTTC.

The V gene is TRBV10-3, the J gene TRBJ1-1, with 7 nucleotides matching TRBD1. CDR3 size: 15 residues. CDR1 is ENHRY, CDR2 SYGVKD, per germline. The V and J ends lost 0 bases and 1 base, in that order; junction bases with no gene match: 2. The CDR3: CAISESYRGNTEAFF. Here the CDR3 DNA reads TGTGCCATCAGTGAGTCGTACAGGGGGAACACTGAAGCTTTCTTT.

The V gene is TRBV10-3, the J gene TRBJ2-7; no definite D call. This CDR3 is 12 amino acids long. The V gene lost 6 bases and the J gene lost 0 bases, with 6 bases spanning the gap. CDR1 is ENHRY and CDR2 is SYGVKD in the germline V gene. CDR3: CAISFSSYEQYF. The CDR3 DNA reads as TGTGCCATCAGCTTCAGCTCCTACGAGCAGTACTTC.

Remarks on this clone: The junction does not match germline at one end; this may be a read error. The chain employs TRBV6-1 and TRBJ1-3, with a possible D match to TRBD1 (5 bases). The length of the CDR3 is 14 residues. Per the germline V gene, CDR1 is MNHNS and CDR2 is SASEGT. This chain's CDR3 is CASSEGQTGNTIYF. Written as DNA, the CDR3 is TGTGCCAGCAGCGAAGGACAAACTGGAAACACCATATATTTT.

The chain's CDR3 is CASSRGVSTEAFF. In DNA form, the CDR3 reads TGTGCCAGCAGCCGGGGTGTATCCACTGAAGCTTTCTTT. The chain is built from TRBV5-4 and TRBJ1-1, with D unclear. The V and J ends lost 4 bases and 4 bases respectively, with 11 bases between them. Germline V gene sequence: CDR1 SGHNT, CDR2 YYREEE (reference sequence). The CDR3 is 13 residues long.

The chain combines TRBV7-9 with TRBJ1-2; TRBD1 is a possible D gene (6 bases). CDR3 length: 13 amino acids. V was shortened by 6 bases and J by 4 bases, with 12 bases between the two germline ends. Germline CDR1 reads SEHNR; CDR2 reads FQNEAQ (reference sequence). The CDR3 DNA reads as TGTGCCAGCAGTATGACAGGAACCTATGGCTACACCTTC. This sequence encodes CASSMTGTYGYTF.

DNA for the CDR3: TGTGCCTCAACCGAACAGGGGGCTCACACCGGGGAGCTGTTTTTT. It codes for CASTEQGAHTGELFF. The chain employs TRBV10-3 and TRBJ2-2, with 9 bases matching TRBD1. Germline CDR1 and CDR2: ENHRY and SYGVKD. Unmatched junction bases numbered 10, after V lost 11 bases and J lost 3 bases. The CDR3 length is 15 residues.